These 24 T cell receptor beta chains originate from one sample sequenced in a study of OX40 agonist ivuxolimab in advanced cancers. Sequencing used immunoSEQ multiplex PCR; TCRdb keeps in-frame clones, though not all of them. In the table there are tens of thousands of clones, 87% of which are singletons. The specimen comprised CD4+ or CD8+ T cells sorted from blood, sampled in a trial of the OX40 agonist ivuxolimab. Receptor source: an adult with an advanced solid tumor such as melanoma, head and neck, liver or kidney cancer.

This clone is judged medium-sized. V gene TRBV2 combines with J gene TRBJ2-2, with D possibly being TRBD2 (6 bases). Looked up from germline, CDR1 is SNHLY and CDR2 is FYNNEI. Trimming pared 4 bases from V and 7 bases from J, leaving 16 bases between. The CDR3 totals 15 residues. CDR3 protein: CASSAAGGGFGELFF. The CDR3 DNA follows: TGTGCCAGCAGTGCTGCAGGTGGAGGGTTCGGGGAGCTGTTTTTT.

The chain is built from TRBV7-9 and TRBJ1-4, with TRBD1 matching 9 bases. Germline lookup yields CDR1 SEHNR and CDR2 FQNEAQ (reference sequence). This CDR3 has 15 amino acids. V shed 7 bases, J shed 7 bases, and the junction held 10 bases outside the gene matches. CDR3 bases: TGTGCCAGCACTTTCACAGGGGGCGCGGGTGAAAAACTGTTTTTT. Its protein is CASTFTGGAGEKLFF.

The gene calls are TRBV19 and TRBJ2-5; a weak D match, TRBD1 (6 bases). The germline CDR1 and CDR2 sequences are LNHDA and SQIVND (reference sequence). CDR3 length: 16 residues. With 3 bases removed from V and 5 bases from J, the gap between germline ends came to 19 bases. The chain's CDR3 is CASSILFERGWETQYF. The CDR3 bases are TGTGCCAGTAGTATCCTTTTTGAGAGGGGGTGGGAGACCCAGTACTTC.

The DNA for the CDR3 is TGCAGCGTTAGGGGCGGGCTAGATGAGCAGTTCTTC. It is translated as CSVRGGLDEQFF. The chain has TRBV29-1 and TRBJ2-1; TRBD1 or TRBD2 may be the D gene (5 bases each). This CDR3 spans 12 amino acids. From germline, CDR1 is SQVTM and CDR2 ANQGSEA. V gave up 5 bases and J gave up 8 bases, with 13 bases separating them.

The CDR3 coding sequence is TGTGCCAGCAGCGTAGTATCGGGAGCCTTAAATGAGCAGTTCTTC. Its protein product is CASSVVSGALNEQFF. The chain couples TRBV9 to TRBJ2-1; tentatively, D is TRBD2 (6 bases). V was trimmed by 0 bases and J by 7 bases, leaving 14 bases between them. The germline gives CDR1 SGDLS, CDR2 YYNGEE. This CDR3 is 15 amino acids long.

The rearrangement joins TRBV5-6 to TRBJ1-5; D gene uncertain. Germline V lookup: CDR1 SGHDT, CDR2 YYEEEE. The CDR3 consists of 16 residues. V was trimmed by 2 bases and J by 2 bases, leaving 14 bases between them. This chain's CDR3 is CASSLGRNGGNQPQHF. DNA of the CDR3: TGTGCCAGCAGCTTAGGGAGGAATGGAGGCAATCAGCCCCAGCATTTT.

V usage is TRBV7-8 and J usage is TRBJ2-4, with 9 nucleotides matching TRBD1. Trimming at V came to 6 bases and at J to 8 bases, leaving 5 bases not matched to a gene. This CDR3 contains 13 residues. Germline assignment: CDR1 SGHVS and CDR2 FQNEAQ. The CDR3 DNA reads TGTGCCAGCAGGTCCCGGGACAGGGACATTCAGTACTTC. Translated, it gives CASRSRDRDIQYF.

This chain joins TRBV7-4 and TRBJ2-7; either TRBD1 or TRBD2 may supply D (6 bases each). The germline V gene encodes CDR1 SGHVT and CDR2 SQSDAQ. With 5 bases removed from V and 3 bases from J, the gap between germline ends came to 17 bases. CDR3 size: 15 residues. As DNA, the CDR3 is TGTGCCAGCAGCGACCCCGGAGGGGGGAACTACGAGCAGTACTTC. It codes for CASSDPGGGNYEQYF.

The V call is TRBV9, the J call TRBJ1-5; the match to TRBD1 covers 7 bases. V shed 2 bases, J shed 7 bases, and the junction held 3 bases outside the gene matches. Germline-derived CDR1 and CDR2 are SGDLS and YYNGEE. The CDR3 contains 13 residues. The CDR3 loop is CASSVQGDQPQHF. The CDR3 nucleotides are TGTGCCAGCAGCGTTCAGGGGGACCAGCCCCAGCATTTT.

The genes are TRBV7-9 and TRBJ2-3; the D gene is possibly TRBD2 (5 bases). CDR1 is SEHNR and CDR2 is FQNEAQ in the germline V gene (reference sequence). Trimming removed 4 bases at V and 6 bases at J, with 8 bases between. The CDR3 covers 12 residues. The CDR3 DNA reads as TGTGCCAGCAGCTCAGAGGGTGATACGCAGTATTTT. The encoded protein is CASSSEGDTQYF.

This clone was counted a few times. This sequence joins TRBV7-9 and TRBJ2-5; the D call may be TRBD1 or TRBD2 (5 bases each). This CDR3 comprises 16 residues. Germline CDR1 reads SEHNR; CDR2 reads FQNEAQ (reference sequence). Deletions cut 4 bases from V and 3 bases from J, with 18 bases between. The CDR3 sequence is CASSSPWGRGKETQYF. CDR3 nucleotides: TGTGCCAGCAGCTCACCATGGGGGAGAGGGAAAGAGACCCAGTACTTC.

The CDR3 is CASSLLAGGGEQYF. In DNA, the CDR3 is TGTGCCAGCAGCTTGTTAGCGGGAGGGGGTGAGCAGTACTTC. This rearrangement joins TRBV5-6 to TRBJ2-7; 11 bases map to TRBD2. Germline CDR1 SGHDT, CDR2 YYEEEE. After removal of 1 base from V and 7 bases from J, the junction contained 4 bases not matched to a gene. The CDR3 extends over 14 amino acids. Filled out from reference TRBV5-6 and TRBJ2-7, the complete variable domain reads DAGVTQSPTHLIKTRGQQVTLRCSPKSGHDTVSWYQQALGQGPQFIFQYYEEEERQRGNFPDRFSGHQFPNYSSELNVNALLLGDSALYLCASSLLAGGGEQYFGPGTRLTVT.

V and J are TRBV19 and TRBJ1-1; D gene unclear. This CDR3 has 14 residues. Per the germline V gene, CDR1 is LNHDA and CDR2 is SQIVND (reference sequence). Trimming removed 1 base from V and 0 bases from J, with 6 bases in between. For the CDR3, the DNA is TGTGCCAGTAGTATAGGAGGGATGAACACTGAAGCTTTCTTT. Its translation: CASSIGGMNTEAFF.

The rearrangement links TRBV19 to TRBJ2-1; weak D call: TRBD2 (6 bases). The CDR3 extends over 15 amino acids. Per germline, CDR1 LNHDA and CDR2 SQIVND (reference sequence). The V end was cut by 1 base, the J end by 3 bases, with 10 bases between. CDR3 sequence: CASSIGGGIYNEQFF. The CDR3 DNA sequence: TGTGCCAGTAGTATAGGGGGCGGGATCTACAATGAGCAGTTCTTC.

J is TRBJ2-7 and V is TRBV27; D unclear. Germline-derived CDR1 and CDR2 are MNHEY and SMNVEV (reference sequence). This CDR3 is 15 amino acids long. Between the trimmed V and J ends, which lost 5 bases and 0 bases, there was a span of 14 bases. The CDR3 sequence is CASSPPDGYSYEQYF. The CDR3 DNA is TGTGCCAGCAGTCCTCCGGACGGTTACTCCTACGAGCAGTACTTC.

The chain is built from TRBV30 and TRBJ2-7; D is ambiguous. In germline, CDR1 is GTSNPN, CDR2 SVGIG (reference sequence). The germline V and J ends were trimmed by 0 bases and 6 bases, with 24 bases remaining between them. The CDR3 length is 17 residues. CDR3 DNA: TGTGCCTGGAGTGTACCCCTCACCAGAACCTTATCAAGCGAGCAGTACTTC. Protein: CAWSVPLTRTLSSEQYF.

The chain combines TRBV7-9 with TRBJ2-7; 12 bases agree with TRBD2. With V trimmed by 5 bases and J by 0 bases, 5 bases remained unmatched. Germline V lookup: CDR1 SEHNR, CDR2 FQNEAQ (reference sequence). CDR3 size: 16 residues. The CDR3 sequence: CASSGLAGLNSYEQYF. The DNA of the CDR3 is TGTGCCAGCAGCGGACTAGCGGGGCTAAACTCCTACGAGCAGTACTTC.

The chain recombines TRBV7-2 with TRBJ2-1; the D is unclear. This CDR3 has 13 amino acids. The ends were cut back, 2 bases at V and 4 bases at J, with 6 bases in the middle. Germline CDR1 SGHTA, CDR2 FQGNSA. CDR3 amino acids: CASSLSVYNEQFF. The CDR3 DNA sequence: TGTGCCAGCAGCTTATCAGTTTACAATGAGCAGTTCTTC.

The chain employs TRBV5-1 and TRBJ2-7; D may be TRBD1 (5 bases). V lost 8 bases, J lost 3 bases, and 9 bases lay in between. Per germline, CDR1 SGHRS and CDR2 YFSETQ. The CDR3 has 11 amino acids. In DNA, the CDR3 is TGCGCCAGGACAGACAACTACGAGCAGTACTTC. It encodes CARTDNYEQYF.

The chain is built from TRBV6-5 and TRBJ2-7, with D unclear. Germline assignment: CDR1 MNHEY and CDR2 SVGAGI. The ends were cut back, 2 bases at V and 4 bases at J, with 6 bases in the middle. The CDR3 covers 12 residues. CDR3: CASSYTRYEQYF. The CDR3 nucleotides are TGTGCCAGCAGTTACACCCGGTACGAGCAGTACTTC.

The rearrangement links TRBV9 to TRBJ2-3; 7 bases map to TRBD2. V lost 0 bases to trimming and J lost 5 bases; unmatched junction nucleotides: 6. This CDR3 has 15 amino acids. CDR1 is SGDLS, CDR2 YYNGEE, per germline. The CDR3 spells CASSVGGGSGDTQYF. CDR3 DNA: TGTGCCAGCAGCGTAGGGGGCGGGAGCGGAGATACGCAGTATTTT.

This chain links TRBV9 with TRBJ1-1; D unresolved. The CDR3 runs to 13 residues. In germline, CDR1 is SGDLS, CDR2 YYNGEE. Trimming pared 4 bases from V and 2 bases from J, leaving 9 bases between. This CDR3 is CASSLYSNTEAFF. The CDR3 DNA is TGTGCCAGCAGCTTATACAGCAACACTGAAGCTTTCTTT.

In its sample, this clone was seen once. V usage is TRBV4-1 and J usage is TRBJ2-2, with 9 bases lining up with TRBD2. Germline V lookup: CDR1 MGHRA, CDR2 YSYEKL. The CDR3 has 13 residues. Losses at the gene ends were 4 bases for V and 7 bases for J; bases not matched to a gene: 1. The CDR3, as DNA: TGCGCCAGCAGCCCGCGGGGGGGCGGGGAGCTGTTTTTT. Translation: CASSPRGGGELFF.

The rearrangement uses TRBV30 and TRBJ2-7, with TRBD1 matching 8 bases. This CDR3 has 14 amino acids. J was trimmed by 6 bases and V by 4 bases; bases with no gene match: 11. Germline assignment: CDR1 GTSNPN and CDR2 SVGIG (reference sequence). CDR3 sequence: CAWTQGQGLGEQYF. The CDR3 coding sequence is TGTGCCTGGACCCAAGGACAGGGATTGGGCGAGCAGTACTTC.